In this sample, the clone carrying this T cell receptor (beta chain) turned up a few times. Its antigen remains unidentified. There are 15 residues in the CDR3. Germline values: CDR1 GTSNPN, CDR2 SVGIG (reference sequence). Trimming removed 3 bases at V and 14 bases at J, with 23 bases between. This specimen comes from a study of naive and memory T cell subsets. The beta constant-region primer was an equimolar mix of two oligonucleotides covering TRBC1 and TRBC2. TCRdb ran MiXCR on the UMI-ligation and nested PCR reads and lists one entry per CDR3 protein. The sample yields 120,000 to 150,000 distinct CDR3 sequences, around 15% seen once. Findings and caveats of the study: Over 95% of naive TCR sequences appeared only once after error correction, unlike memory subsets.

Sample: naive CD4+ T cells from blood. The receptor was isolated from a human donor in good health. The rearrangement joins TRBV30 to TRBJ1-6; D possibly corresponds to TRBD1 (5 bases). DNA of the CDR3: TGTGCCTGGAGATCTGGGACCAACATACATTCGGCCCTCCACTTT. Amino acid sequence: CAWRSGTNIHSALHF.